The TCR beta chain under discussion was sequenced for a study of persistence of HIV-infected CD4 T cells. Across the study: Up to about 200 mL blood was drawn at multiple time points; a couple of donors had single-time leukapheresis. Antigen stimulation activated a lower proportion of cells, more of them memory, than anti-CD3/anti-CD28 stimulation.

Notes on this clone: Its antigen remains unknown.

The libraries were made with immunoSEQ version 4 in survey mode. TCRdb's copy holds only in-frame clones and misses some; the assay was immunoSEQ multiplex PCR. The repertoire holds 35,000 to 55,000 clones, with roughly 92% as singletons. Anti-CD3/anti-CD28 beads served as a nonspecific positive control stimulus. Responding CD4+ T cells were sorted by upregulation of both CD40 ligand and CD69. The study's findings and limits: Degenerate expanded CDR3beta sequences were enriched among CMV- and Gag-responding cells.

In germline, CDR1 is SGDLS, CDR2 YYNGEE. The CDR3 spans 17 residues. V gave up 0 bases and J gave up 1 base, with 16 bases separating them. The chain joins TRBV9 to TRBJ1-1; D remains unclear. The sequencing used CD4+ T cells sorted from PBMCs after approximately 19-hour stimulation, collected from a patient who received antiretroviral therapy. This receptor was identified in an adult man with HIV who was CMV-seropositive. The CDR3 region has the DNA TGTGCCAGCAGCGTAGGCTTGGGGTCACAACGGAACACTGAAGCTTTCTTT. Protein sequence: CASSVGLGSQRNTEAFF.